The 4 T cell receptor beta chains listed next were all sequenced from one sample in a study of Graves' ophthalmopathy and Graves' hyperthyroidism. RNA transcripts yielded amplified TCR beta CDR3 regions. An initial RT-PCR round employing HTBI primers preceded a second-round multiplex PCR. TCRdb itself ran the multiplex PCR reads through MiXCR, one entry per CDR3 protein. The sample includes 350,000 to 450,000 distinct CDR3 sequences, about 17% seen only once; the top ten take around 1.6%. Sequences were obtained from peripheral blood. The receptors were gathered from a woman in her late teens or twenties with Graves' ophthalmopathy.

This clonotype was recorded many times. The V gene is TRBV30, the J gene TRBJ2-5; D not certain. The CDR3 length is 14 residues. The germline gives CDR1 GTSNPN, CDR2 SVGIG (reference sequence). V gave up 0 bases and J gave up 2 bases, with 10 bases separating them. The CDR3 nucleotides read TGTGCCTGGAGTGTACAACCGGCGCAAGAGACCCAGTACTTC. Translation gives CAWSVQPAQETQYF.

This clonotype appeared a few times. The chain recombines TRBV4-1 with TRBJ2-5, with 13 bases identical to TRBD2. Looked up from germline, CDR1 is MGHRA and CDR2 is YSYEKL. J was trimmed by 2 bases and V by 1 base; bases with no gene match: 4. This CDR3 contains 17 residues. The CDR3 DNA sequence: TGCGCCAGCAGCCAAGCGGGGGGACTAGCGGGACAAGAGACCCAGTACTTC. Protein: CASSQAGGLAGQETQYF.

The chain uses TRBV12-3 or TRBV12-4 and TRBJ1-2; 9 bases line up with TRBD1. Losses at the gene ends were 6 bases for V and 4 bases for J; bases not matched to a gene: 9. The CDR3 totals 15 residues. The CDR3 DNA is TGTGCCAGCAGCTCTCCGACAGGGGGAGGCTATGGCTACACCTTC. Translated, it gives CASSSPTGGGYGYTF.

The chain employs TRBV12-3 or TRBV12-4 and TRBJ1-2, with D uncertain. There are 13 residues in the CDR3. The ends were cut back, 6 bases at V and 2 bases at J, with 10 bases in the middle. The chain's CDR3 is CASSASKNYGYTF. The CDR3 region has the DNA TGTGCCAGCAGCGCGAGCAAGAACTATGGCTACACCTTC.